This TCR beta chain was sequenced for a study of cytomegalovirus exposure and HLA in healthy donors. Whole-study findings and limits: Both high specificity and high sensitivity reportedly marked the classifier's diagnosis of cytomegalovirus status. As confirmed in vitro, three CMV-associated chains were specific for CMV antigens. Subsequent analysis of the 110 or so validation repertoires found a tendency for first-cohort TCR clusters to co-occur. Rarity marked most TCR sequences, yet some public TCRs occurred in many donors.

On this clone: Its antigen is as yet unknown.

There are 15 residues in the CDR3. The V end was cut by 3 bases, the J end by 0 bases, with 10 bases between. Germline assignment: CDR1 MGHDK and CDR2 SYGVNS. Libraries were prepared by immunoSEQ multiplex PCR; TCRdb keeps only in-frame clonotypes and omits some of them. The table lists about 330,000 clones, roughly 87% of them singletons, with over 1% in the top ten. The V call is TRBV25-1, the J call TRBJ2-3; D gene unclear. The sample comprised PBMCs. The receptor was derived from a woman aged 25-40 years in good health and CMV-seropositive. This CDR3 reads CASSDVPPSTDTQYF. The CDR3 bases are TGTGCCAGCAGTGACGTGCCTCCTAGCACAGATACGCAGTATTTT.